What follows are 25 T cell receptor beta chains derived from one specimen sequenced in a study of blood T cell repertoires in COVID-19 (TCRdb year 2020). Library preparation employed the immunoSEQ multiplex PCR assay. As stored in TCRdb, this immuneACCESS dataset retains in-frame rearrangements with V and J assigned. A fraction of the clones does not appear; measured against another copy, unresolved V genes explain less than half of the discrepancy, and the remainder lacks a known reason. Recorded for this sample are about 51,000 clones; 88% of them occurred a single time. 3% of the sample is held by the ten biggest clonotypes. The sample comprised peripheral blood. The receptor source for this set is a man in his forties or fifties with active COVID-19.

V is TRBV7-6 and J is TRBJ2-5, with TRBD1 identical over 7 bases. Germline assignment: CDR1 SGHVS and CDR2 FNYEAQ. With V trimmed by 1 base and J by 2 bases, 4 bases remained unmatched. This CDR3 contains 15 residues. CDR3: CASSLGQGVQETQYF. The DNA of the CDR3 is TGTGCCAGCAGCTTAGGCCAGGGGGTGCAAGAGACCCAGTACTTC. Full variable domain (missing parts from reference TRBV7-6 and TRBJ2-5): GAGVSQSPRYKVTKRGQDVALRCDPISGHVSLYWYRQALGQGPEFLTYFNYEAQQDKSGLPNDRFSAERPEGSISTLTIQRTEQRDSAMYRCASSLGQGVQETQYFGPGTRLLVL.

This clone has a handful of counts. CDR3 bases: TGTGCCAGTGCTGGGAGTCCTAATTCACCCCTCCACTTT. Protein sequence: CASAGSPNSPLHF. V gene TRBV19 combines with J gene TRBJ1-6; D gene uncertain. Germline loops: CDR1 LNHDA, CDR2 SQIVND (reference sequence). The CDR3 is 13 residues long. V shed 8 bases and J shed 6 bases, with 11 bases lying between them. Variable domain in full (rest from reference TRBV19 and TRBJ1-6): DGGITQSPKYLFRKEGQNVTLSCEQNLNHDAMYWYRQDPGQGLRLIYYSQIVNDFQKGDIAEGYSVSREKKESFPLTVTSAQKNPTAFYLCASAGSPNSPLHFGNGTRLTVT.

The rearrangement links TRBV29-1 to TRBJ1-2; TRBD1 agrees at 8 bases. Trimming took 2 bases from V and 3 from J; bases not matched to a gene: 5. CDR3 length: 14 amino acids. Germline CDR1 and CDR2: SQVTM and ANQGSEA. Here the CDR3 DNA reads TGCAGCGTTGAATCAGGGGGCGCCGACTATGGCTACACCTTC. Its protein product is CSVESGGADYGYTF.

The chain links TRBV6-5 to TRBJ1-1; a weak D match, TRBD1 (5 bases). Germline V gives CDR1 MNHEY, CDR2 SVGAGI. V dropped 6 bases and J dropped 3 bases, with 14 bases sitting between them. The CDR3 contains 14 residues. CDR3: CASSRGGGDTEAFF. CDR3 DNA: TGTGCCAGCAGCCGGGGGGGAGGAGACACTGAAGCTTTCTTT.

This clone turned up a few times. The chain recombines TRBV19 with TRBJ1-1, with a weak D call TRBD1 (6 bases). Trimming removed 5 bases at V and 4 bases at J, with 17 bases between. Germline lookup yields CDR1 LNHDA and CDR2 SQIVND (reference sequence). The length of the CDR3 is 15 residues. The CDR3 region has the DNA TGTGCCAGTAGTCCAGAACAGGGCACGGGCACTGAAGCTTTCTTT. Its protein product is CASSPEQGTGTEAFF.

This sequence joins TRBV2 and TRBJ1-5, with D tentatively TRBD1 (5 bases). Trimming shortened V by 8 bases and J by 11 bases, and 13 bases separated the two germline ends. The germline V gene has CDR1 SNHLY and CDR2 FYNNEI. This CDR3 has 11 residues. The CDR3 DNA reads as TGTGCCAGCGTCGGTCAAGGGGCCCAGCATTTT. Translation: CASVGQGAQHF.

The chain recombines TRBV5-5 with TRBJ2-3; 10 nucleotides match TRBD2. The V and J ends lost 2 bases and 2 bases, in that order; junction bases with no gene match: 8. CDR3 length: 17 amino acids. Germline V gene sequence: CDR1 SGHKS, CDR2 YYEKEE (reference sequence). CDR3 nucleotides: TGTGCCAGCAGCTTATTTGTACTAGCGGGAACCACAGATACGCAGTATTTT. It codes for CASSLFVLAGTTDTQYF. The variable domain in full, with the rest retrieved from reference TRBV5-5 and TRBJ2-3, is DAGVTQSPTHLIKTRGQQVTLRCSPISGHKSVSWYQQVLGQGPQFIFQYYEKEERGRGNFPDRFSARQFPNYSSELNVNALLLGDSALYLCASSLFVLAGTTDTQYFGPGTRLTVL.

The V and J genes are TRBV6-5 and TRBJ1-2, with 10 bases that match TRBD1. The junction had 4 bases not matched to a gene; V was cut back by 6 bases and J by 6 bases. From germline, CDR1 is MNHEY and CDR2 SVGAGI. The CDR3 is 13 residues long. The CDR3 DNA reads as TGTGCCAGCAGACGGGGACAGGGGAATGGCTACACCTTC. This encodes CASRRGQGNGYTF.

In DNA form, the CDR3 reads TGTGCCAGCAGCCCCCAACTACCAGAGCCCCAGCATTTT. Translation gives CASSPQLPEPQHF. This rearrangement joins TRBV7-8 to TRBJ1-5; D not certain. The CDR3 has 13 residues. Trimming cost V 5 bases and J 8 bases, with 13 bases left between them. Germline V CDR1 and CDR2: SGHVS, FQNEAQ.

This rearrangement joins TRBV7-9 to TRBJ2-5; perhaps TRBD2 as D (5 bases). V was cut by 2 bases and J by 5 bases, with 18 bases left in between. The CDR3 is made up of 16 amino acids. CDR1 and CDR2 (germline): SEHNR, FQNEAQ (reference sequence). The CDR3 reads CASSLRLRVKQETQYF. The CDR3 region has the DNA TGTGCCAGCAGCTTACGTTTGAGGGTAAAGCAGGAGACCCAGTACTTC.

The V call is TRBV18, the J call TRBJ1-2; D is possibly TRBD1 (6 bases). CDR1 KGHSH and CDR2 LQKENI come from the germline V gene. Trimming pared 2 bases from V and 4 bases from J, leaving 14 bases between. There are 15 residues in the CDR3. DNA of the CDR3: TGTGCCAGCTCACCAAGGACAGACTTGACCTATGGCTACACCTTC. This sequence encodes CASSPRTDLTYGYTF.

This sequence joins TRBV30 and TRBJ2-1; weak D call: TRBD2 (5 bases). With 1 base removed from V and 0 bases from J, the gap between germline ends came to 13 bases. Germline-derived CDR1 and CDR2 are GTSNPN and SVGIG (reference sequence). The CDR3 has 16 amino acids. The CDR3 reads CAWSGGLGLSYNEQFF. DNA of the CDR3: TGTGCCTGGAGTGGTGGTCTAGGACTCTCCTACAATGAGCAGTTCTTC.

This clone is a singleton in its sample. The rearrangement uses TRBV6-6 and TRBJ2-3; TRBD2 might be the D (5 bases). V was clipped by 5 bases and J by 3 bases, with 12 bases between them. The CDR3 has 14 amino acids. Per germline, CDR1 MNHNY and CDR2 SVGAGI (reference sequence). The CDR3 here is CASSPTPGTDTQYF. CDR3 nucleotide sequence: TGTGCCAGCAGTCCCACGCCGGGGACAGATACGCAGTATTTT.

The V call is TRBV28, the J call TRBJ1-1, with a weak D call TRBD1 (5 bases). V shed 4 bases and J shed 4 bases, with 16 bases lying between them. The CDR3 extends over 15 amino acids. From germline, CDR1 is MDHEN and CDR2 SYDVKM. CDR3 protein: CASSSTDLRGTEAFF. The CDR3 DNA sequence: TGTGCCAGCAGTTCGACAGACCTCCGCGGCACTGAAGCTTTCTTT.

The chain employs TRBV3-1 (or the pseudogene TRBV3-2) and TRBJ2-2, with TRBD1 as a possible D gene (9 bases). The CDR3 loop spans 18 amino acids. Trimming removed 0 bases at V and 1 base at J, with 15 bases between. Germline lookup yields CDR1 LGHDT and CDR2 YNNKEL (reference sequence). CDR3 region: CASSQDGGDRENTGELFF. The CDR3 DNA reads as TGTGCCAGCAGCCAAGACGGGGGGGACAGGGAGAACACCGGGGAGCTGTTTTTT.

This chain connects TRBV29-1 to TRBJ1-5, with a weak D call TRBD1 (6 bases). Trimming shortened V by 7 bases and J by 3 bases, and 10 bases separated the two germline ends. The CDR3 has 12 amino acids. CDR1 is SQVTM, CDR2 ANQGSEA, per germline. DNA of the CDR3: TGCAGCGCGCAGGGGTTCAATCAGCCCCAGCATTTT. It yields the protein CSAQGFNQPQHF.

V is TRBV18 and J is TRBJ1-1; D is unresolved. Germline V gives CDR1 KGHSH, CDR2 LQKENI. Trimming removed 6 bases at V and 0 bases at J, with 11 bases between. The CDR3 consists of 14 residues. Written as DNA, the CDR3 is TGTGCCAGCTCCCCGTTAAGCATGAACACTGAAGCTTTCTTT. It translates to CASSPLSMNTEAFF.

V usage is TRBV5-4 and J usage is TRBJ2-1; 8 bases agree with TRBD2. The CDR3 is 14 residues long. J was trimmed by 7 bases and V by 2 bases; bases with no gene match: 5. Germline V gene data show CDR1 as SGHNT and CDR2 as YYREEE (reference sequence). This chain's CDR3 is CASSFPGGQNEQFF. The CDR3 bases are TGTGCCAGCAGCTTTCCGGGGGGGCAAAATGAGCAGTTCTTC.

The chain recombines TRBV11-3 with TRBJ2-1; TRBD2 matches at 11 bases. Germline trimming cut 5 bases from V and 4 bases from J; bases unmatched to any gene: 7. The germline CDR1 and CDR2 sequences are SGHNT and YENEEA. This CDR3 region has 16 residues. CDR3 DNA: TGTGCCAGCAGCATGGTAGCGGGGGGGATATACAATGAGCAGTTCTTC. Its protein is CASSMVAGGIYNEQFF.

This clone was observed a handful of times. V and J are TRBV7-9 and TRBJ2-7, with TRBD2 matching 8 bases. Germline assignment: CDR1 SEHNR and CDR2 FQNEAQ (reference sequence). The V and J ends lost 6 bases and 2 bases, in that order; junction bases with no gene match: 15. CDR3 length: 17 residues. Here the CDR3 DNA reads TGTGCCAGCAGTCGTGAGCGGGGGCTCCTAGCGCCCTACGAGCAGTACTTC. The encoded protein is CASSRERGLLAPYEQYF.

The chain is built from TRBV3-1 (or the pseudogene TRBV3-2) and TRBJ2-7, with 9 bases identical to TRBD1. The V gene end was trimmed by 4 bases and the J gene end by 5 bases; junction bases not matched to a gene: 6. The CDR3 runs to 14 residues. The germline V gene encodes CDR1 LGHDT and CDR2 YNNKEL (reference sequence). CDR3 amino acids: CASSRRTGDNEQYF. In DNA, the CDR3 is TGTGCCAGCAGCCGGCGGACAGGGGACAACGAGCAGTACTTC.

This clone was recorded once. The V call is TRBV5-4, the J call TRBJ2-5, with D perhaps matching TRBD2 (6 bases). Germline V gene data show CDR1 as SGHNT and CDR2 as YYREEE (reference sequence). Trimming stripped 3 bases from V and 2 bases from J, with 17 bases between. CDR3 length equals 16 residues. CDR3 DNA: TGTGCCAGCAGCTCGGAGATGCGGGGCGCTCAAGAGACCCAGTACTTC. Its protein is CASSSEMRGAQETQYF.

The V and J genes are TRBV5-1 and TRBJ2-5; the match to TRBD1 covers 9 bases. CDR1 and CDR2 from the germline V gene are SGHRS and YFSETQ. CDR3 length: 15 amino acids. The trim removed 6 bases at V and 5 bases at J, leaving 11 bases unmatched. CDR3 sequence (DNA): TGCGCCAGCACCGAAAGGACAGGGGTTCGGGAGACCCAGTACTTC. Encoded protein: CASTERTGVRETQYF.

The chain is built from TRBV5-1 and TRBJ1-4, with 10 bases matching TRBD1. In germline, CDR1 is SGHRS, CDR2 YFSETQ. This CDR3 is 15 amino acids long. Trimming cost V 1 base and J 7 bases; bases outside gene matches: 4. CDR3 nucleotide sequence: TGCGCCAGCAGCTTGTCCGGGACAGGGGTTGAAAAACTGTTTTTT. Translated, it gives CASSLSGTGVEKLFF.

This rearrangement joins TRBV3-1 (or the pseudogene TRBV3-2) to TRBJ2-3, with D perhaps TRBD2 (6 bases). Germline CDR1 is LGHDT and CDR2 is YNNKEL (reference sequence). CDR3 length equals 16 residues. V was cut by 0 bases and J by 4 bases, with 14 bases left in between. The CDR3 loop reads CASSQDRRGWSDTQYF. Written as DNA, the CDR3 is TGTGCCAGCAGCCAAGATCGGAGGGGATGGTCAGATACGCAGTATTTT.